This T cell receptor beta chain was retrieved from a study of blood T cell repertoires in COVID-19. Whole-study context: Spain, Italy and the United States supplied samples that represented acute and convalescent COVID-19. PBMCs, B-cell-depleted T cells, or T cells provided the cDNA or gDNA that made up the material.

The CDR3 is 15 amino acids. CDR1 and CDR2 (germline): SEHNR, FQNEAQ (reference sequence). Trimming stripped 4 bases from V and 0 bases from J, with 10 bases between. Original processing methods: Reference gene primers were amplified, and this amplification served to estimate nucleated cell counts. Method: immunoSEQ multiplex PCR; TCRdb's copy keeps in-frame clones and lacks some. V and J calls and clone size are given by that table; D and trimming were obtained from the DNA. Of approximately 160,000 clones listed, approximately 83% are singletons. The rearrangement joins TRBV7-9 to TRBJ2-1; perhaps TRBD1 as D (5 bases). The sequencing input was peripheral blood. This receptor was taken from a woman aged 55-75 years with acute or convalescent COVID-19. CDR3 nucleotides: TGTGCCAGCAGCTCCTACAGGAGCTCCTACAATGAGCAGTTCTTC. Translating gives CASSSYRSSYNEQFF.